The present T cell receptor (beta chain) was sequenced within a study of blood T cell repertoires in COVID-19. About the study: From the United States, Italy and Spain came samples of acute and convalescent COVID-19.

The data were produced by immunoSEQ multiplex PCR, yet TCRdb's version contains in-frame clones alone and is incomplete. The sample records about 150,000 clones, roughly 84% being singletons. The receptor was derived from a man in his sixties or seventies with acute or convalescent COVID-19. The source material was peripheral blood.

CDR3 amino acids: CATSDPGRGSGGYEQYF. The DNA of the CDR3 is TGTGCCACCAGTGACCCGGGCCGCGGGTCAGGGGGCTACGAGCAGTACTTC. This chain connects TRBV24-1 to TRBJ2-7, with 7 bases fitting TRBD1. The germline V gene encodes CDR1 KGHDR and CDR2 SFDVKD. Unmatched junction bases numbered 14, after V lost 4 bases and J lost 3 bases. The CDR3 spans 17 residues.